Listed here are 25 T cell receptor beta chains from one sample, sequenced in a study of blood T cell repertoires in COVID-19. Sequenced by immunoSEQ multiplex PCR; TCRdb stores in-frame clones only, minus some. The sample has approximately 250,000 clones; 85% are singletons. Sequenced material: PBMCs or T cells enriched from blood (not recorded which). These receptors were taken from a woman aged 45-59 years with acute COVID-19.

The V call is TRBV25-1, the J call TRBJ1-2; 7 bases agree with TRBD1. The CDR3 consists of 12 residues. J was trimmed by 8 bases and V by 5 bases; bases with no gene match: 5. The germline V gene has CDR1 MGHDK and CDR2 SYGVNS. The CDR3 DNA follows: TGTGCCAGCAGTCAAACAGGGGTGGGCTACACCTTC. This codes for CASSQTGVGYTF.

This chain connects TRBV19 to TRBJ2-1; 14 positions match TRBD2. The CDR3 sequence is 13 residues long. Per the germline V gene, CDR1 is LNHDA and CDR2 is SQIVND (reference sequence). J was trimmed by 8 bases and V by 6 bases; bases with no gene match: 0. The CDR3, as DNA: TGTGCCAGTAGGACTAGCGGGGGGGATGAGCAGTTCTTC. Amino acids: CASRTSGGDEQFF.

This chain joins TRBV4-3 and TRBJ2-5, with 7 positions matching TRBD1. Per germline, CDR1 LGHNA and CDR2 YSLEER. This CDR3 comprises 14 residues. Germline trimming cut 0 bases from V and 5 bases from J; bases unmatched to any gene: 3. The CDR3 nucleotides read TGCGCCAGCAGCCAAGAGACAGGGCGGGAGACCCAGTACTTC. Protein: CASSQETGRETQYF.

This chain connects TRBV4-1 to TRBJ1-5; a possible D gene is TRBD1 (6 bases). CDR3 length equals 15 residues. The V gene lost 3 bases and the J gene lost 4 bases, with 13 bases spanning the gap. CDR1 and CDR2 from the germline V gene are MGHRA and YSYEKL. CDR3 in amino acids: CASSQGHSANQPQHF. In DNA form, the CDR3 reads TGCGCCAGCAGCCAGGGACATTCGGCAAATCAGCCCCAGCATTTT.

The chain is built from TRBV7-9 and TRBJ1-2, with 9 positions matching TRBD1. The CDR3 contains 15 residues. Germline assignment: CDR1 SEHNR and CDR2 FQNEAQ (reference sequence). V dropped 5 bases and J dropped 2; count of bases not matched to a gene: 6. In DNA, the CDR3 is TGTGCCAGCAGCGCCCGGGACAGGGTCAACTATGGCTACACCTTC. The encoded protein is CASSARDRVNYGYTF.

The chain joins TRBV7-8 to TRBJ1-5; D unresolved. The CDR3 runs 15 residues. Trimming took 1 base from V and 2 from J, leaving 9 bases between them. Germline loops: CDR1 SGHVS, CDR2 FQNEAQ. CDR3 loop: CASSLGGRGNQPQHF. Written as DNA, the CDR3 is TGTGCCAGCAGCTTAGGAGGGAGGGGCAATCAGCCCCAGCATTTT.

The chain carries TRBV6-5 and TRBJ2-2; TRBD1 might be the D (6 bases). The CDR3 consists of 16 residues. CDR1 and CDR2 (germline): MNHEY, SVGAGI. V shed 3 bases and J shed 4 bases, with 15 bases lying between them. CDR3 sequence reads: CASSYRLDSPTGELFF. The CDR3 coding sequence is TGTGCCAGCAGTTATAGATTGGACAGTCCCACCGGGGAGCTGTTTTTT.

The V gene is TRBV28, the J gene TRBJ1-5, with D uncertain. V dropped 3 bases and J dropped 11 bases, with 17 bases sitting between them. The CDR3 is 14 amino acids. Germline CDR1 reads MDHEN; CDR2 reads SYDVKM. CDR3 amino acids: CASSLDSPPMTQHF. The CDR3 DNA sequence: TGTGCCAGCAGTTTGGACTCCCCTCCAATGACCCAGCATTTT. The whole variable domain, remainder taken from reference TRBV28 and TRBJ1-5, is DVKVTQSSRYLVKRTGEKVFLECVQDMDHENMFWYRQDPGLGLRLIYFSYDVKMKEKGDIPEGYSVSREKKERFSLILESASTNQTSMYLCASSLDSPPMTQHFGDGTRLSIL.

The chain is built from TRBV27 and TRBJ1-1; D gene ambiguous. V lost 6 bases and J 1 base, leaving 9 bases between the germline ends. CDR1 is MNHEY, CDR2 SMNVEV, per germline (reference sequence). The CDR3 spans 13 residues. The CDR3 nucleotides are TGTGCCAGCAGCAAGAGGGAGAACACTGAAGCTTTCTTT. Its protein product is CASSKRENTEAFF.

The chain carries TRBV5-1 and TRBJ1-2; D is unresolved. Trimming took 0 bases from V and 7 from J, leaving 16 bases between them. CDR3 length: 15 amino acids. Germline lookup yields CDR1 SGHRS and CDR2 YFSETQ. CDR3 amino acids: CASSLVAGPNGGYTF. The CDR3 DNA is TGCGCCAGCAGCTTGGTTGCGGGCCCCAATGGTGGCTACACCTTC.

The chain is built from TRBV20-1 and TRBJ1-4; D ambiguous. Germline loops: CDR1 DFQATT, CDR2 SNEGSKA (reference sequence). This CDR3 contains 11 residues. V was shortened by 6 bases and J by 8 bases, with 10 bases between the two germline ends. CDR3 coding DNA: TGCAGTGCGGTCGGGAGGGAAAAACTGTTTTTT. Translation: CSAVGREKLFF.

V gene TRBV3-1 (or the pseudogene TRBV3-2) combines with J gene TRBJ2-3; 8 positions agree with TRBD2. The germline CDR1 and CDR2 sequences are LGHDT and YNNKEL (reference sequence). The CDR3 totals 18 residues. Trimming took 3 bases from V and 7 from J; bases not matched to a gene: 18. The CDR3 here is CASSQRIEPGGLLHTQYF. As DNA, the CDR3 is TGTGCCAGCAGCCAGCGTATAGAACCGGGGGGGCTTTTGCATACGCAGTATTTT.

The CDR3 nucleotides read TGTGCCAGCAGTTTATTAGTTCAGCCCCAGCATTTT. It encodes CASSLLVQPQHF. The chain employs TRBV28 and TRBJ1-5; D gene unclear. Germline V gene data show CDR1 as MDHEN and CDR2 as SYDVKM. V lost 1 base, J lost 6 bases, and 4 bases lay in between. The CDR3 has 12 residues.

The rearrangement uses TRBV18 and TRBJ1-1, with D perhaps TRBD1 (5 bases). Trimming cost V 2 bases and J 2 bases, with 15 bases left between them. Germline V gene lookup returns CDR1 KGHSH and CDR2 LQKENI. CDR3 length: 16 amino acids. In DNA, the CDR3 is TGTGCCAGCTCACCAAGCCAGGTGGGGGGTAACACTGAAGCTTTCTTT. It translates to CASSPSQVGGNTEAFF.

CDR3 amino acids: CASSPSGGQYNEQFF. Written as DNA, the CDR3 is TGTGCCAGCAGCCCGAGCGGGGGGCAGTACAATGAGCAGTTCTTC. The chain has TRBV3-1 (or the pseudogene TRBV3-2) and TRBJ2-1, with 9 nucleotides matching TRBD2. The germline V gene encodes CDR1 LGHDT and CDR2 YNNKEL (reference sequence). V dropped 4 bases and J dropped 4; count of bases not matched to a gene: 5. The CDR3 totals 15 residues.

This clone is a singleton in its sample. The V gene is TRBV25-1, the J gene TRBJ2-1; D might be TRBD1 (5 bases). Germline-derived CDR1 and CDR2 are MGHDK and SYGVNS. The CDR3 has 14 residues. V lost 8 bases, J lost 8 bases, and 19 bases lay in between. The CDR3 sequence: CASSTGPIWDEQFF. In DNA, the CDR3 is TGTGCCAGCTCAACAGGACCTATCTGGGATGAGCAGTTCTTC. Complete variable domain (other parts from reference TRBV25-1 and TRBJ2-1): EADIYQTPRYLVIGTGKKITLECSQTMGHDKMYWYQQDPGMELHLIHYSYGVNSTEKGDLSSESTVSRIRTEHFPLTLESARPSHTSQYLCASSTGPIWDEQFFGPGTRLTVL.

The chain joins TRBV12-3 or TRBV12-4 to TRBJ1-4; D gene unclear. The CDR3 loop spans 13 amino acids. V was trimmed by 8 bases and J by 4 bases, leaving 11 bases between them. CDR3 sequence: CASGGGLNEKLFF. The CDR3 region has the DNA TGTGCCAGCGGCGGAGGCCTTAATGAAAAACTGTTTTTT.

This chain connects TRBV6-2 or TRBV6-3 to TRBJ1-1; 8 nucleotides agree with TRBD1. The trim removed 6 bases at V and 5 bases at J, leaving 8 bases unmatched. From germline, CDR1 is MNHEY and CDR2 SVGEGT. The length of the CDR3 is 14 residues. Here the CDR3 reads CASSGQGGRTEAFF. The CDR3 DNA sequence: TGTGCCAGCAGCGGACAGGGTGGGAGGACTGAAGCTTTCTTT.

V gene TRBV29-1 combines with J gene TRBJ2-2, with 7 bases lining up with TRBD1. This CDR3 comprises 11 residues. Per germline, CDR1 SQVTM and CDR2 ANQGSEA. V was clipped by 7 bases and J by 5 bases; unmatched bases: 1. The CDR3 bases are TGCAGCGCAGGGGGTACCGGGGAGCTGTTTTTT. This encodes CSAGGTGELFF.

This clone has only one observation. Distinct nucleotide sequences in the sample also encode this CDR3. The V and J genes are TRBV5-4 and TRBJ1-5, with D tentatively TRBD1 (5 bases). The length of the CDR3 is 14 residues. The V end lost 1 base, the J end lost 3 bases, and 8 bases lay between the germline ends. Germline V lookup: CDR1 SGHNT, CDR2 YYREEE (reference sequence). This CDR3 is CASSLRGSNQPQHF. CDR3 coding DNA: TGTGCCAGCAGCTTGAGGGGTTCCAATCAGCCCCAGCATTTT.

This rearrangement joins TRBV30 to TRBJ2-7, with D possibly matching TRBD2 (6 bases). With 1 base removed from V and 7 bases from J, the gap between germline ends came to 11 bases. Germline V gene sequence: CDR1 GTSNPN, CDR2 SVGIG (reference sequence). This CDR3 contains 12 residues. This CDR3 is CAWSGRVPEQYF. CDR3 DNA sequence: TGTGCCTGGAGTGGGAGGGTCCCTGAGCAGTACTTC.

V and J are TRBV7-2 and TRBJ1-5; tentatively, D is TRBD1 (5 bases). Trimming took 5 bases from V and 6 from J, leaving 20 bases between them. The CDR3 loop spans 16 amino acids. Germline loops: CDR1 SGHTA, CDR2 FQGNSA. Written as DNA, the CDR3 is TGTGCCAGCAGCCCCTACACCGGGGCGGGAACTCAGCCCCAGCATTTT. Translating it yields CASSPYTGAGTQPQHF.

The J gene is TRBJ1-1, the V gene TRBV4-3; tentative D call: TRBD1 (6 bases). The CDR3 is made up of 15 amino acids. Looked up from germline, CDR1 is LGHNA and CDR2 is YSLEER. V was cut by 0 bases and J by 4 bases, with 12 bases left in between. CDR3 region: CASSQERGRGTEAFF. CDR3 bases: TGCGCCAGCAGCCAAGAGAGGGGCAGGGGCACTGAAGCTTTCTTT.

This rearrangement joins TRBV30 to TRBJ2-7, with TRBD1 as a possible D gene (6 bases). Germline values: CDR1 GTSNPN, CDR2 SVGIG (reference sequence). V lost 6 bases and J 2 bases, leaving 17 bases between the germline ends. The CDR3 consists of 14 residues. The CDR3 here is CACTGSAITYEQYF. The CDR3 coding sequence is TGTGCCTGCACAGGGTCCGCAATTACCTACGAGCAGTACTTC.

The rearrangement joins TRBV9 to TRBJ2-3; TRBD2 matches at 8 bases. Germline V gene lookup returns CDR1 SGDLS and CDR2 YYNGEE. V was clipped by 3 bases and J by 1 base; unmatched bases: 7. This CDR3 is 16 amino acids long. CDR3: CASSAVAGGRTDTQYF. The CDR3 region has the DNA TGTGCCAGCAGCGCCGTCGCGGGGGGCCGCACAGATACGCAGTATTTT.